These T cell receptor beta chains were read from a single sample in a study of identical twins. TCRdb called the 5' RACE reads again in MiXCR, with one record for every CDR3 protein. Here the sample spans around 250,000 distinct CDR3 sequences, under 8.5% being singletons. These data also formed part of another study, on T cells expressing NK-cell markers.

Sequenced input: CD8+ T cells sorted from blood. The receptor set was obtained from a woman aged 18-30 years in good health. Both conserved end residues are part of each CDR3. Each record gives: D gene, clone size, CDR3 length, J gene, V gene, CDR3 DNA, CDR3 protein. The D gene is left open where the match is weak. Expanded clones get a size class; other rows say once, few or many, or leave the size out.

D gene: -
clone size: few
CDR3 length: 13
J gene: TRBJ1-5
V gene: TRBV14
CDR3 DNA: TGTGCCAGCAGCCAAGATTATCGGGGGCCCCAGCATTTT
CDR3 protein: CASSQDYRGPQHF

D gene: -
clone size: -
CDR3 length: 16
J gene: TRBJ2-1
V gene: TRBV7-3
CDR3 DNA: TGTGCCAGCAGCTTGCCCCGGGGGAGCTCCTACAATGAGCAGTTCTTC
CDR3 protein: CASSLPRGSSYNEQFF

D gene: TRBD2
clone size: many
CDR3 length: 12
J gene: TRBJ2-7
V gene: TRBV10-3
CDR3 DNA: TGTGCCATCAGACCTAGCGGTTACGAGCAGTACTTC
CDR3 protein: CAIRPSGYEQYF

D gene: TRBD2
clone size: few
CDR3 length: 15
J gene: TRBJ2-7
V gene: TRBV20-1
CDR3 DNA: TGCAGTGCTAGGGTTTTCGGGACTAGCGCTTACGAGCAGTACTTC
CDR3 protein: CSARVFGTSAYEQYF

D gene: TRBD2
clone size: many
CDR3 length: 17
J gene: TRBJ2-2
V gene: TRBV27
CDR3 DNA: TGTGCCAGCAGTACTCTGGGACTAGCGGGAATCTCCGGGGAGCTGTTTTTT
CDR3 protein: CASSTLGLAGISGELFF

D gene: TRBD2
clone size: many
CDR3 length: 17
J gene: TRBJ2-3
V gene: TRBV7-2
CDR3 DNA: TGTGCCTCCCCCGGGACTAGCGGGAGGGCCGGAATGCGTACGCAGTATTTT
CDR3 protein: CASPGTSGRAGMRTQYF

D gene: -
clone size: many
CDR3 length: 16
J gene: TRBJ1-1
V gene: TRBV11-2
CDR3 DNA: TGTGCCAGCAGCCCCCAACGTCGGGGGGTAAACACTGAAGCTTTCTTT
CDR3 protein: CASSPQRRGVNTEAFF

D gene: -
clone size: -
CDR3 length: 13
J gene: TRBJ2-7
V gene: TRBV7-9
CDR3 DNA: TGTGCCAGCAGCTCACCTCGGGAGTTCGAGCAGTACTTC
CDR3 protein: CASSSPREFEQYF

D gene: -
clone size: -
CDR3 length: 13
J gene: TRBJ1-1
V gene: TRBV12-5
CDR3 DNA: TGTGCTAGTGGTTTGTATGGGAACACTGAAGCTTTCTTT
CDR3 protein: CASGLYGNTEAFF

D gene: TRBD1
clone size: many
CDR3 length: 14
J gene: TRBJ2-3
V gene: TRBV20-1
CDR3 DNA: TGCAGTGCTGCTTGGGACAGCAACACAGATACGCAGTATTTT
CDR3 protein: CSAAWDSNTDTQYF

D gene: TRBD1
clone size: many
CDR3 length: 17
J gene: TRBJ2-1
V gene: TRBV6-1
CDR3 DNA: TGTGCCAGCAGTACGGACCGGACAGGTTTTGAGGTCAATGAGCAGTTCTTC
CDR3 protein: CASSTDRTGFEVNEQFF

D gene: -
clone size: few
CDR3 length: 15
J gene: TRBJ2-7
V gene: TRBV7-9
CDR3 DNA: TGTGCCAGCAGCTTAGCCGGGACGGAGCACAACGAGCAGTACTTC
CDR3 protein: CASSLAGTEHNEQYF

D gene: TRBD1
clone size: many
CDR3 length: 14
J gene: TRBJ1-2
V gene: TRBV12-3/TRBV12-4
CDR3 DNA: TGTGCCAGCAGTATCGACACAGGGGGCAATGGCTACACCTTC
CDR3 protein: CASSIDTGGNGYTF

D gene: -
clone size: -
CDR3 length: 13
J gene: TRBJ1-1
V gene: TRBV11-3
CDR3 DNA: TGTGCCAGCAGCATACAGGGTGCCACTGAAGCTTTCTTT
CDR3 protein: CASSIQGATEAFF

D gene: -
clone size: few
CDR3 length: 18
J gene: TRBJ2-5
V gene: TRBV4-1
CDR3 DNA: TGCGCCAGCAGCCAAGATCGGTTGTTGGAGGACTATTCAGAGACCCAGTACTTC
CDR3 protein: CASSQDRLLEDYSETQYF

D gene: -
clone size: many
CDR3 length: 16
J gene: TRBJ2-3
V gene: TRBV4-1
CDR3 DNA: TGCGCCAGCAGCCAAGAGGGGGCAGGGCTAGGGGATACGCAGTATTTT
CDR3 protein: CASSQEGAGLGDTQYF

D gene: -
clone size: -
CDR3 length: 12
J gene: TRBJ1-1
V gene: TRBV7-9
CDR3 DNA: TGTGCCAGCAGCCCTTCCCGAGATGAAGCTTTCTTT
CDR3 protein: CASSPSRDEAFF

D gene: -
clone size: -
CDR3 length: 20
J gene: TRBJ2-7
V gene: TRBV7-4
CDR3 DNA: TGTGCCTCCTGCAAGCAGGAGCCGTGGCACTCTAGGGGCTCACTACTCGAGCAGTACTTC
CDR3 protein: CASCKQEPWHSRGSLLEQYF

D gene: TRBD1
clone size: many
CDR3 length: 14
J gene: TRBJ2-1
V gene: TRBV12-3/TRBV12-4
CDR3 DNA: TGTGCCAGCAGTCCCGGGACAGGGGGCCATGAGCAGTTCTTC
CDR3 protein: CASSPGTGGHEQFF

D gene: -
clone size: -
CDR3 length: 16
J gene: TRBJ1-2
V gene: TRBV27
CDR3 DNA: TGTGCCAGCAGTTTATTTGGATCAGATACTAACTATGGCTACACCTTC
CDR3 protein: CASSLFGSDTNYGYTF

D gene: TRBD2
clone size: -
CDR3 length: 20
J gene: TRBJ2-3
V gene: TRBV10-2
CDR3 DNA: TGCGCCAGCAGCCAAGGCGAGGGAGGGCCTGGGTACTTTAGCACAGATACGCAGTATTTT
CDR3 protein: CASSQGEGGPGYFSTDTQYF

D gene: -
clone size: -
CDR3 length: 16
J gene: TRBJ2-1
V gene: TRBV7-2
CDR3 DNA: TGTGCCAGCAGCTTAGTATGGGTAAGTCGGTACAATGAGCAGTTCTTC
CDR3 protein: CASSLVWVSRYNEQFF

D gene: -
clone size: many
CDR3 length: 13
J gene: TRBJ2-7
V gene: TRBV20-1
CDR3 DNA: TGCAGTGCTTATGACGGGGAGCACTACGAGCAGTACTTC
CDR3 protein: CSAYDGEHYEQYF

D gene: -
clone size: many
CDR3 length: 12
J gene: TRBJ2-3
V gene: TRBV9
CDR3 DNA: TGTGCCAGCAGCGTAGGTGCGGATACGCAGTATTTT
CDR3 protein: CASSVGADTQYF

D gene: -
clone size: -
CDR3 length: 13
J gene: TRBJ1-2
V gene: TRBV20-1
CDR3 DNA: TGCAGTGCTCCTGGGACAATACAGAGCGGCTACACCTTC
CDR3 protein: CSAPGTIQSGYTF

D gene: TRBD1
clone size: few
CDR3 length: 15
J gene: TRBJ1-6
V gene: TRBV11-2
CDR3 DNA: TGTGCCAGCAGCTTCGGGGACAGCGACATTTCACCCCTCCACTTT
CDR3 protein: CASSFGDSDISPLHF

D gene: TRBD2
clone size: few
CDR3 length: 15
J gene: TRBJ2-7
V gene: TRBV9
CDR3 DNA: TGTGCCAGCAGCGTAGCTGGGGGGGGAACCTACGAGCAGTACTTC
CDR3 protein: CASSVAGGGTYEQYF

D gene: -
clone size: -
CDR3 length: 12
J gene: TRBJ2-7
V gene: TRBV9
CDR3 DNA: TGTGCCAGCAGCTCGATCGGCCACGAGCAGTACTTC
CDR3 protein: CASSSIGHEQYF

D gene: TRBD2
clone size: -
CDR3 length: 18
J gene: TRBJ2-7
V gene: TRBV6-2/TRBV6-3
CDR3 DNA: TGTGCCAGAACCCCAGGGCTAGCGGGAGAATCAAGTTCCTACGAGCAGTACTTC
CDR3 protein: CARTPGLAGESSSYEQYF

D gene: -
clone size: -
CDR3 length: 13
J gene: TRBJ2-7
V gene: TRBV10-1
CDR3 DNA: TGCGCCAGCAGTGAAAGAAGCTCCTACGAGCAGTACTTC
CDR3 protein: CASSERSSYEQYF

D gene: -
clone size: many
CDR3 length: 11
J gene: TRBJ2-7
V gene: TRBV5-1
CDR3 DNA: TGCGCCAGCAGCGGGACCTACGAGCAGTACTTC
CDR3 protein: CASSGTYEQYF

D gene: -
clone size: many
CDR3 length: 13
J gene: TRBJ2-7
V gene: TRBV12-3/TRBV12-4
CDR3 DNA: TGTGCCAGCAGCTGGGGGGGGGCCGACGAGCAGTACTTC
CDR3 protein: CASSWGGADEQYF

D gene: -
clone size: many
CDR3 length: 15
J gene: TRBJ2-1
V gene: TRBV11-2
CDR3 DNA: TGTGCCAGCAGCCCCACCGGGACCGCGGGGAATGAGCAGTTCTTC
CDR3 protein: CASSPTGTAGNEQFF

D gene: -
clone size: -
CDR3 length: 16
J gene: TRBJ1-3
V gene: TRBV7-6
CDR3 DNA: TGTGCCAGCAGCGAGACCGTTGGGATCTCTGGAAACACCATATATTTT
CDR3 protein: CASSETVGISGNTIYF

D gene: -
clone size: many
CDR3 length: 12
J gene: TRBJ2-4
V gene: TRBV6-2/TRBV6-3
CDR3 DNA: TGTGCCAGCAGTTACGGAAGAAACATTCAGTACTTC
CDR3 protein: CASSYGRNIQYF

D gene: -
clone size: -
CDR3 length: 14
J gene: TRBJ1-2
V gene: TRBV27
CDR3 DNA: TGTGCCAGCAGTTGGATTGGGGGTAACTATGGCTACACCTTC
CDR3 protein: CASSWIGGNYGYTF

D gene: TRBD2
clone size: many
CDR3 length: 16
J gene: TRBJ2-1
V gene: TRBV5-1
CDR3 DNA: TGCGCCAGCAGCTTGGCCAGGGAGGGGATATACAATGAGCAGTTCTTC
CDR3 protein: CASSLAREGIYNEQFF

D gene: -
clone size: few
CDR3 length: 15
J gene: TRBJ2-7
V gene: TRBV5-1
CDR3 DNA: TGCGCCAGCAGCTTGGAAGGGACGGTCTCCTACGAGCAGTACTTC
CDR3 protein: CASSLEGTVSYEQYF

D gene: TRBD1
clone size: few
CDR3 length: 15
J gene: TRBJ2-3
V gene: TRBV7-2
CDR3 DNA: TGTGCCAGCAGCACGGGACAGGGGGGGAGAGATACGCAGTATTTT
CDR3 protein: CASSTGQGGRDTQYF

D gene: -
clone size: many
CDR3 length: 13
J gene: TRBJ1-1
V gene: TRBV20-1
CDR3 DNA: TGCAGTGTATCGAGTTTCATGAACACTGAAGCTTTCTTT
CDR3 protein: CSVSSFMNTEAFF

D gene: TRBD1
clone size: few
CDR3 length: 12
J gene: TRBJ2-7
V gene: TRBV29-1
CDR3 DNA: TGCAGCGTGGGGACAGGGCGGGGCGAGCAGTACTTC
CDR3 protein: CSVGTGRGEQYF

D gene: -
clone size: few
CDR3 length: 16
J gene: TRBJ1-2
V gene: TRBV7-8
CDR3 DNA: TGTGCCAGCAGCTCACTCTGGTCTTCGGCGGACTATGGCTACACCTTC
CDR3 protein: CASSSLWSSADYGYTF

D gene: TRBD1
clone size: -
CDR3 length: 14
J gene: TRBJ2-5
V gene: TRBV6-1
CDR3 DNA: TGTGCCAGCAGGGCGACAGGGGGCCAAGAGACCCAGTACTTC
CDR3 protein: CASRATGGQETQYF

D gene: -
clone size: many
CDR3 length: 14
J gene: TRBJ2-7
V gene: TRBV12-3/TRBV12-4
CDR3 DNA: TGTGCCAGCAGTTTAGTGTACAGCTCCTACGAGCAGTACTTC
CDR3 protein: CASSLVYSSYEQYF

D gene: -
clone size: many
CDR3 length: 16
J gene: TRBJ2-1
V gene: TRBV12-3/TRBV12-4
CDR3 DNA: TGTGCCAGCAGCCCCCGGGACAACGGCTCCTACAATGAGCAGTTCTTC
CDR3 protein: CASSPRDNGSYNEQFF